This entry lists 9 T cell receptor beta chains sequenced from one sample in a study of beta chain features in type 1 diabetes. What was sequenced were expressed TCRB transcripts, since all of the isolated RNA had been reverse transcribed. Repertoires were generated with immunoSEQ multiplex PCR, while TCRdb's copy carries only in-frame clones and drops some. Among around 500,000 clones, roughly 10% were seen once, and the ten largest hold about 0.045%. The sequenced sample was naive CD4+ T cells from blood. These receptors were collected from a young woman in good health.

V is TRBV7-8 and J is TRBJ2-3; D is unclear. The length of the CDR3 is 14 residues. In germline, CDR1 is SGHVS, CDR2 FQNEAQ. V was cut by 1 base and J by 5 bases, with 10 bases left in between. The CDR3: CASSLGNGEDTQYF. CDR3 sequence (DNA): TGTGCCAGCAGCTTAGGGAACGGAGAAGATACGCAGTATTTT. The variable domain in full, completed from reference TRBV7-8 and TRBJ2-3, reads GAGVSQSPRYKVAKRGQDVALRCDPISGHVSLFWYQQALGQGPEFLTYFQNEAQLDKSGLPSDRFFAERPEGSVSTLKIQRTQQEDSAVYLCASSLGNGEDTQYFGPGTRLTVL.

This rearrangement joins TRBV5-1 to TRBJ2-7; no reliable D call. The CDR3 covers 16 residues. Trimming removed 4 bases at V and 0 bases at J, with 17 bases between. Germline V lookup: CDR1 SGHRS, CDR2 YFSETQ. DNA for the CDR3: TGCGCCAGCAGCCCCGTTCCGGATTACCACTCCTACGAGCAGTACGTC. Residues: CASSPVPDYHSYEQYV.

The chain uses TRBV19 and TRBJ2-7; TRBD2 might be the D (6 bases). The germline V and J ends were trimmed by 3 bases and 1 base, with 10 bases remaining between them. Germline V gene sequence: CDR1 LNHDA, CDR2 SQIVND (reference sequence). CDR3 length: 14 residues. Here the CDR3 DNA reads TGTGCCAGTAGTATGAATGCGGGGTCCTACGAGCAGTACGTC. This codes for CASSMNAGSYEQYV.

This clone was seen more than once but under ten times. The V call is TRBV15, the J call TRBJ2-3; 8 bases match TRBD2. The CDR3 sequence is 17 residues long. V shed 0 bases and J 3 bases; nucleotides not matched to a gene: 8. Looked up from germline, CDR1 is LNHNV and CDR2 is YYDKDF (reference sequence). The CDR3 DNA reads as TGTGCCACCAGCAGAGATCGGAGCGGGGGCTGGACAGATACGCAGTATTTT. Translating gives CATSRDRSGGWTDTQYF. The whole variable domain, remainder taken from reference TRBV15 and TRBJ2-3, is DAMVIQNPRYQVTQFGKPVTLSCSQTLNHNVMYWYQQKSSQAPKLLFHYYDKDFNNEADTPDNFQSRRPNTSFCFLDIRSPGLGDTAMYLCATSRDRSGGWTDTQYFGPGTRLTVL.

In DNA, the CDR3 is TGCAGCGTAGTTAGACTAGCTTTCACAGATACGCAGTATTTT. Translating gives CSVVRLAFTDTQYF. The V and J genes are TRBV29-1 and TRBJ2-3; TRBD2 aligns across 7 bases. The CDR3 is 14 amino acids. Germline CDR1 is SQVTM and CDR2 is ANQGSEA. The junction had 8 bases not matched to a gene; V was cut back by 6 bases and J by 2 bases.

The rearrangement links TRBV30 to TRBJ2-6; D remains ambiguous. In germline, CDR1 is GTSNPN, CDR2 SVGIG (reference sequence). The CDR3 length is 16 residues. V shed 0 bases and J shed 0 bases, with 9 bases lying between them. The CDR3 here is CAWSVHLGSGANVLTF. In DNA, the CDR3 is TGTGCCTGGAGTGTACATTTGGGCTCTGGGGCCAACGTCCTGACTTTC.

The genes are TRBV4-2 and TRBJ2-5, with a tentative D call TRBD2 (6 bases). The germline CDR1 and CDR2 sequences are LGHNA and YNFKEQ. V was cut by 4 bases and J by 0 bases, with 12 bases left in between. The CDR3 runs 15 residues. In DNA form, the CDR3 reads TGTGCCAGCAGCCTAACCAGCGGGCACCAAGAGACCCAGTACTTC. It encodes CASSLTSGHQETQYF.

This clone was seen a few times. The CDR3 region is CASSQDPGRLGTDTQYF. The CDR3 coding sequence is TGCGCCAGCAGCCAAGATCCTGGGCGGTTGGGCACAGATACGCAGTATTTT. The chain recombines TRBV4-3 with TRBJ2-3; D not resolved. Deletions cut 0 bases from V and 1 base from J, with 14 bases between. Germline loops: CDR1 LGHNA, CDR2 YSLEER. The CDR3 totals 17 residues.

This chain connects TRBV18 to TRBJ1-3; D is ambiguous. CDR1 is KGHSH, CDR2 LQKENI, per germline. The CDR3 runs to 15 residues. V dropped 0 bases and J dropped 2 bases, with 8 bases sitting between them. In DNA form, the CDR3 reads TGTGCCAGCTCACCACCCGGGAGGGCTGGAAACACCATATATTTT. Protein product: CASSPPGRAGNTIYF.